This entry lists 3 T cell receptor beta chains sequenced from one sample in a study of post-analysis software for immune sequencing data. Their antigens are not known. Study-level points and caveats: Patients carried five TRBV segments more frequently than controls did, and TRBV5-6, TRBV5-1 and TRBV20-1 were among them.

The TCR beta cDNA libraries carried unique molecular identifiers. TCRdb re-called the PCR reads through MiXCR, storing one row per CDR3 protein. In the table there are more than 450,000 distinct CDR3 sequences, about 40% of which are singletons. Source material: blood. These receptor sequences come from a girl aged 10 to 17 with multiple sclerosis.

Comments on this clonotype: The junction and the germline gene differ at one end; a read error may be behind it. J is TRBJ2-3 and V is TRBV12-3 or TRBV12-4; TRBD1 matches 7 bases. The CDR3 is 15 residues long. The CDR3 nucleotides are TGTGCCAGCAGTACCGGGACACTCGGGACAGATATGCAGTATTTT. This translates into CASSTGTLGTDMQYF.

This clonotype was picked up a small number of times. This chain uses TRBV12-3 or TRBV12-4 with TRBJ1-4; D is uncertain. V dropped 6 bases and J dropped 6 bases, with 17 bases sitting between them. The CDR3 is 15 amino acids. The CDR3 bases are TGTGCCAGCAGCCCCGAACTCGCGGCTTATGAAAAACTGTTTTTT. Translation: CASSPELAAYEKLFF.

In its sample, this clonotype was seen a few times. In DNA form, the CDR3 reads TGCAGTGCTAGAGTGGGCTACGAGCAGTACTTC. Its protein product is CSARVGYEQYF. The chain couples TRBV20-1 to TRBJ2-7; D is unresolved. The V end lost 1 base, the J end lost 3 bases, and 4 bases lay between the germline ends. The CDR3 length is 11 residues. Germline V gives CDR1 DFQATT, CDR2 SNEGSKA (reference sequence).